These 14 T cell receptor beta chains share one sample of origin, sequenced in a study of Tregs in tolerant kidney transplant recipients. The table came from immunoSEQ multiplex PCR; TCRdb's copy has only in-frame clones and leaves some out. The repertoire consists of about 50,000 clones, with around 90% occurring once and the leading ten covering roughly a sixth. Recipients received nonmyeloablative bone marrow transplants from related graft donors, with transient mixed chimerism. Sequenced here: CD8+ T cells from blood (PBMCs), sampled 12 months after the transplant. The receptors were sampled from a human patient who received a combined kidney and bone marrow transplant. The T cells may come from the graft donor.

The genes are TRBV7-9 and TRBJ2-2; possibly TRBD2 for D (5 bases). Germline loops: CDR1 SEHNR, CDR2 FQNEAQ (reference sequence). V was clipped by 2 bases and J by 4 bases, with 14 bases between them. The CDR3 contains 16 residues. This CDR3 is CASSLRTARATGELFF. For the CDR3, the DNA is TGTGCCAGCAGCTTAAGGACTGCTCGGGCCACCGGGGAGCTGTTTTTT.

This chain connects TRBV9 to TRBJ2-2; D is unclear. V was trimmed by 6 bases and J by 4 bases, leaving 10 bases between them. CDR1 and CDR2 from the germline V gene are SGDLS and YYNGEE. The CDR3 consists of 13 residues. CDR3 sequence (DNA): TGTGCCAGCACCGATTGGAGCACCGGGGAGCTGTTTTTT. Protein sequence: CASTDWSTGELFF.

The V call is TRBV7-9, the J call TRBJ2-7, with 10 bases lining up with TRBD1. V trimming: 4 bases; J trimming: 2 bases; junction bases outside the gene matches: 11. The CDR3 length is 17 residues. Germline V gene lookup returns CDR1 SEHNR and CDR2 FQNEAQ (reference sequence). CDR3 protein: CASSSGTGDIPPYEQYF. CDR3 in DNA: TGTGCCAGCAGCTCCGGGACAGGGGACATTCCCCCCTACGAGCAGTACTTC.

This clone was recorded once. The gene calls are TRBV19 and TRBJ2-7; TRBD2 matches 8 bases. The V segment lost 2 bases and the J segment 3 bases; nucleotides outside the gene matches: 3. Germline V gene data show CDR1 as LNHDA and CDR2 as SQIVND (reference sequence). The CDR3 sequence is 14 residues long. In DNA, the CDR3 is TGTGCCAGTAGTATAAGCGCGGGAGGCTACGAGCAGTACTTC. Amino acid sequence: CASSISAGGYEQYF. The full variable domain, completed using reference TRBV19 and TRBJ2-7, is DGGITQSPKYLFRKEGQNVTLSCEQNLNHDAMYWYRQDPGQGLRLIYYSQIVNDFQKGDIAEGYSVSREKKESFPLTVTSAQKNPTAFYLCASSISAGGYEQYFGPGTRLTVT.

This sequence joins TRBV30 and TRBJ2-7, with D possibly matching TRBD2 (6 bases). Germline loops: CDR1 GTSNPN, CDR2 SVGIG (reference sequence). The ends were cut back, 8 bases at V and 3 bases at J, with 23 bases in the middle. The CDR3 loop spans 15 amino acids. The CDR3 reads CAIRRGLGFGYEQYF. The CDR3 bases are TGTGCCATCCGGCGGGGCCTAGGGTTCGGCTACGAGCAGTACTTC.

The gene calls are TRBV4-2 and TRBJ1-1; D unresolved. The length of the CDR3 is 13 residues. CDR1 is LGHNA and CDR2 is YNFKEQ in the germline V gene. V was shortened by 0 bases and J by 3 bases, with 5 bases between the two germline ends. This CDR3 reads CASSQEDYTEAFF. CDR3 DNA sequence: TGTGCCAGCAGCCAAGAAGACTACACTGAAGCTTTCTTT.

V gene TRBV5-1 combines with J gene TRBJ2-5; possibly TRBD2 for D (6 bases). V was clipped by 7 bases and J by 3 bases, with 19 bases between them. Germline V gives CDR1 SGHRS, CDR2 YFSETQ. CDR3 length: 15 residues. This chain's CDR3 is CASSEGSRREETQYF. In nucleotides, the CDR3 is TGCGCCAGCTCGGAGGGGAGCCGTAGGGAAGAGACCCAGTACTTC. Variable domain in full (rest from reference TRBV5-1 and TRBJ2-5): KAGVTQTPRYLIKTRGQQVTLSCSPISGHRSVSWYQQTPGQGLQFLFEYFSETQRNKGNFPGRFSGRQFSNSRSEMNVSTLELGDSALYLCASSEGSRREETQYFGPGTRLLVL.

The chain carries TRBV13 and TRBJ2-3, with D maybe TRBD2 (5 bases). V was cut by 2 bases and J by 2 bases, with 20 bases left in between. CDR1 and CDR2 (germline): PRHDT, FYEKMQ (reference sequence). The CDR3 has 18 amino acids. The CDR3 nucleotides read TGTGCCAGCAGCTTAAGAGAGGGAACTTATGGGATCACAGATACGCAGTATTTT. Translation: CASSLREGTYGITDTQYF.

This chain links TRBV30 with TRBJ1-5; D may be TRBD1 (6 bases). Germline values: CDR1 GTSNPN, CDR2 SVGIG (reference sequence). The CDR3 length is 15 residues. Trimming took off 2 bases at V and 9 bases at J, with 20 bases between the two ends. CDR3 amino acids: CAWSPREGGEWPQHF. The CDR3 DNA follows: TGTGCCTGGAGTCCTAGAGAGGGGGGGGAATGGCCCCAGCATTTT. Filled out from reference TRBV30 and TRBJ1-5, the complete variable domain reads SQTIHQWPATLVQPVGSPLSLECTVEGTSNPNLYWYRQAAGRGLQLLFYSVGIGQISSEVPQNLSASRPQDRQFILSSKKLLLSDSGFYLCAWSPREGGEWPQHFGDGTRLSIL.

The rearrangement joins TRBV19 to TRBJ2-1; 7 nucleotides align to TRBD2. CDR3 size: 16 residues. The junction had 15 bases not matched to a gene; V was cut back by 3 bases and J by 10 bases. The germline V gene has CDR1 LNHDA and CDR2 SQIVND (reference sequence). CDR3 sequence (DNA): TGTGCCAGTAGTATCTGGGCTAGCGGTCCTCATAGGGAGCAGTTCTTC. Protein product: CASSIWASGPHREQFF.

This sequence joins TRBV30 and TRBJ1-1; TRBD1 might be the D (5 bases). The germline V gene has CDR1 GTSNPN and CDR2 SVGIG (reference sequence). This CDR3 comprises 14 residues. Trimming shortened V by 2 bases and J by 1 base, and 11 bases separated the two germline ends. The CDR3 spells CAWSPRVQNTEAFF. DNA for the CDR3: TGTGCCTGGAGTCCCAGGGTCCAGAACACTGAAGCTTTCTTT.

The chain carries TRBV11-2 and TRBJ2-7; TRBD2 matches at 9 bases. Looked up from germline, CDR1 is SGHAT and CDR2 is FQNNGV. Losses at the gene ends were 6 bases for V and 4 bases for J; bases not matched to a gene: 4. The CDR3 has 13 residues. The CDR3 nucleotides read TGTGCCAGCAGGGGTAGCGGGGGTTACGAGCAGTACTTC. It yields the protein CASRGSGGYEQYF.

The chain employs TRBV11-2 and TRBJ2-1; D ambiguous. CDR1 is SGHAT and CDR2 is FQNNGV in the germline V gene. This CDR3 has 12 amino acids. V dropped 6 bases and J dropped 8 bases, with 11 bases sitting between them. The CDR3 DNA reads TGTGCCAGCAGGTCACACGCCCATGAGCAGTTCTTC. Translation: CASRSHAHEQFF.

The rearrangement uses TRBV19 and TRBJ1-5; 8 bases align to TRBD1. With V trimmed by 7 bases and J by 2 bases, 10 bases remained unmatched. The CDR3 consists of 16 residues. From germline, CDR1 is LNHDA and CDR2 SQIVND (reference sequence). CDR3: CASTPGQVGGNQPQHF. CDR3 DNA sequence: TGTGCCAGTACCCCGGGACAGGTGGGGGGCAATCAGCCCCAGCATTTT.